This is a list of T cell receptor beta chains from one sample in a study of cytomegalovirus exposure and HLA in healthy donors. Profiled with immunoSEQ multiplex PCR; TCRdb holds only in-frame clones, not every one. The data hold some 200,000 clones, with 70% to 80% observed a single time. The sequenced material came from PBMCs. The receptors originated from a girl aged 5-17 years in good health and CMV-seropositive. CDR3s include the opening cysteine and the closing phenylalanine or tryptophan. The D gene is left open where the match is weak. Expanded clones are given a class, and other clones once, few, many or no size at all.

TRBD1	TRBV13	-	TRBJ2-1	TGTGCCAGCAGCTTGAACAGGGGGCGCGGGGGTGAGCAGTTCTTC	CASSLNRGRGGEQFF
-	TRBV7-9	-	TRBJ2-1	TGTGCCAGCAGCCTATTTGCGGGTCCCCTACATGAGCAGTTCTTC	CASSLFAGPLHEQFF
TRBD1	TRBV9	-	TRBJ1-4	TGTGCCAGCAGCGTATACCCGGGACAGGGGGCAGGAAAACTGTTTTTT	CASSVYPGQGAGKLFF
-	TRBV7-2	-	TRBJ2-5	TGTGCCAGCAGCTTAGGAGGGCGGGAGACCCAGTACTTC	CASSLGGRETQYF
TRBD1	TRBV6-5	-	TRBJ1-6	TGTGCCAGCAGTTCCGGGACAGGTACTTCACCCCTCCACTTT	CASSSGTGTSPLHF
-	TRBV5-1	-	TRBJ1-4	TGCGCCAGCAGCCCCTCGGACAGTCAAGCGTTACTGTTTTTT	CASSPSDSQALLFF
TRBD1	TRBV11-2	-	TRBJ2-5	TGTGCCAGCAGCTTATGGACAGGGGGAGAGACCCAGTACTTC	CASSLWTGGETQYF
-	TRBV5-4	-	TRBJ2-2	TGTGCCAGCAGCTTGGCCGGCGGCACCGGGGAGCTGTTTTTT	CASSLAGGTGELFF
-	TRBV21-1	once	TRBJ1-6	TGTGCCAGCAGCAAACGAGGAGGGGACCTAAATTCACCCCTCCACTTT	CASSKRGGDLNSPLHF
TRBD1	TRBV9	once	TRBJ1-6	TGTGCCAGCAGCGTTAGTGAGGGGGCCGTTTCACCCCTCCACTTT	CASSVSEGAVSPLHF
TRBD1	TRBV6-5	-	TRBJ2-7	TGTGCCAGCAGTGAATTAGGGACAGGGCTCGAGCAGTACTTC	CASSELGTGLEQYF
-	TRBV5-1	-	TRBJ2-7	TGCGCCAGCAGCTGGGGCCCGGGCCCATACGAGCAGTACTTC	CASSWGPGPYEQYF
TRBD2	TRBV7-2	-	TRBJ2-5	TGTGCCAGCAGCTTACGGGGAGAGCGGGGATCCCCGGGGACCCAGTACTTC	CASSLRGERGSPGTQYF
TRBD1	TRBV5-4	-	TRBJ2-7	TGTGCCAGCAGCTTCAGTGGGGGACAGGGCCCCTACGAGCAGTACTTC	CASSFSGGQGPYEQYF
TRBD1	TRBV27	once	TRBJ1-5	TGTGCCAGCAGGCCAGGGGGTAGCAATCAGCCCCAGCATTTT	CASRPGGSNQPQHF
TRBD1	TRBV5-6	-	TRBJ2-3	TGTGCCAGCAGCCCGGGGACAGGCACAGATACGCAGTATTTT	CASSPGTGTDTQYF
TRBD2	TRBV18	few	TRBJ2-1	TGTGCCAGCTCACCACCGTTGCGGGGGGGCTACAATGAGCAGTTCTTC	CASSPPLRGGYNEQFF
TRBD1	TRBV27	-	TRBJ2-7	TGTGCCAGCAGAACCACAGGGGGCGCTTACGAGCAGTACTTC	CASRTTGGAYEQYF
TRBD1	TRBV6-5	once	TRBJ2-7	TGTGCCAGCAGCTTTTCCGGGACAGGCTCCTACGAGCAGTACTTC	CASSFSGTGSYEQYF
-	TRBV18	-	TRBJ2-4	TGTGCCAGCTCACCCTTTGAGATCAAAAACATTCAGTACTTC	CASSPFEIKNIQYF
-	TRBV9	-	TRBJ2-2	TGTGCCAGCAGCGAAACGTCCGGGTCGGGGAACACCGGGGAGCTGTTTTTT	CASSETSGSGNTGELFF
-	TRBV4-3	-	TRBJ2-7	TGCGCCAGCAGCCAAGGGGTTGGGGCCCCCTCGCCCTACGAGCAGTACTTC	CASSQGVGAPSPYEQYF
-	TRBV11-2	-	TRBJ2-7	TGTGCCAGCAGCATCCTCCCCCTTCTAGCTCCCCTCTCCTACGAGCAGTACTTC	CASSILPLLAPLSYEQYF
-	TRBV25-1	-	TRBJ2-1	TGTGCCAGCCTCAGGGGGGATGAGCAGTTCTTC	CASLRGDEQFF
-	TRBV7-9	-	TRBJ1-2	TGTGCCAGCAGCTTAAGCTCGGCGGGTGGATATGGCTACACCTTC	CASSLSSAGGYGYTF
-	TRBV5-4	-	TRBJ2-4	TGTGCCAGCAGCTTGCAAGGGGGTCACATTCAGTACTTC	CASSLQGGHIQYF
-	TRBV11-2	few	TRBJ2-7	TGTGCCAGCAGACCTGGAGGGCTGCGAAGCGAGCAGTACTTC	CASRPGGLRSEQYF
-	TRBV5-1	-	TRBJ1-5	TGCGCCAGCAGCTTGGCCGGGAGCAATCAGCCCCAGCATTTT	CASSLAGSNQPQHF
TRBD2	TRBV6-6	-	TRBJ2-4	TGTGCCAGCACCTCAACCGAAGGCGGGGGAGGAAAGTACTTC	CASTSTEGGGGKYF
TRBD1	TRBV7-2	-	TRBJ2-7	TGTGCCAGCAGCTTGGGACAGGGCAGCGCCGAGCAGTACTTC	CASSLGQGSAEQYF
-	TRBV13	-	TRBJ2-7	TGTGCCAGCAGCCCACCTCAGCGTCACCTCGCCTACGAGCAGTACTTC	CASSPPQRHLAYEQYF
TRBD1	TRBV9	once	TRBJ2-7	TGTGCCAGCAGCTCGAGACAGGGCTCCTACGAGCAGTACTTC	CASSSRQGSYEQYF
TRBD2	TRBV5-4	-	TRBJ2-1	TGTGCCAGCAGCTACCGGACTAGCGGGGACGATGAGCAGTTCTTC	CASSYRTSGDDEQFF
-	TRBV7-9	-	TRBJ2-7	TGTGCCAGCAGCTCCCGCGGGGACGGCCCCTACGAGCAGTACTTC	CASSSRGDGPYEQYF
-	TRBV10-3	-	TRBJ2-2	TGTGCCATCAGTGGCCGGACCGGGGAGCTGTTTTTT	CAISGRTGELFF
-	TRBV5-4	-	TRBJ2-3	TGTGCCAGCAGCTTGCGAGGTCTGAGGACAGATACGCAGTATTTT	CASSLRGLRTDTQYF
-	TRBV18	-	TRBJ2-1	TGTGCCAGCTCACCGGCAGGGGTCCAATACAATGAGCAGTTCTTC	CASSPAGVQYNEQFF
-	TRBV6-6	-	TRBJ1-1	TGTGCCAGCAGTCCCCCGGCTGAAGCTTTCTTT	CASSPPAEAFF
TRBD2	TRBV6-5	-	TRBJ2-7	TGTGCCAGCAGTCCATGGACTAGCGGGGACGAGCAGTACTTC	CASSPWTSGDEQYF
-	TRBV27	-	TRBJ2-2	TGTGCCAGCAGTTTATCCCTAGCCTTCGTCGACACCGGGGAGCTGTTTTTT	CASSLSLAFVDTGELFF
TRBD1	TRBV9	-	TRBJ1-2	TGTGCCAGCAGCACAACAGGGGTGTATGGCTACACCTTC	CASSTTGVYGYTF
TRBD1	TRBV9	-	TRBJ1-1	TGTGCCAGCAGCGCGACAGGGGACCTGAACACTGAAGCTTTCTTT	CASSATGDLNTEAFF
TRBD1	TRBV10-3	-	TRBJ1-1	TGTGCCATCAGAACTCCAGCTGGGACAGGGGTCGAGGATGAAGCTTTCTTT	CAIRTPAGTGVEDEAFF
-	TRBV6-5	-	TRBJ1-2	TGTGCCAGCAGCCGAGGGCTGGTCTATGGCTACACCTTC	CASSRGLVYGYTF
TRBD1	TRBV5-6	-	TRBJ2-3	TGTGCCAGCAGCTTCAACAGGGGATACACGCAGTATTTT	CASSFNRGYTQYF
-	TRBV2	once	TRBJ1-2	TGTGCCAGCAGTGATATGGCGGAGAACTATGGCTACACCTTC	CASSDMAENYGYTF
TRBD2	TRBV7-7	-	TRBJ2-5	TGTGCCAGCAGCCCGGGGGGGGGAGAGACCCAGTACTTC	CASSPGGGETQYF
TRBD1	TRBV4-1	-	TRBJ1-2	TGCGCCAGCAGCCAAGGGACAGGGGCACGCTATGGCTACACCTTC	CASSQGTGARYGYTF
TRBD1	TRBV2	few	TRBJ2-5	TGTGCCAGCAGTGTTGGACAGGGAGGCGAGACCCAGTACTTC	CASSVGQGGETQYF
TRBD2	TRBV5-4	-	TRBJ2-1	TGTGCCAGCAGCGGATATACGGGACTAGCGGGAGGACATGAGCAGTTCTTC	CASSGYTGLAGGHEQFF
-	TRBV4-1	-	TRBJ1-1	TGCGCCAGCAGCCAAGACAGGGCGACTTTCTTT	CASSQDRATFF
-	TRBV11-3	-	TRBJ2-3	TGTGCCAGCAGCTTAGGGGCAGGGCTCCCAGATACGCAGTATTTT	CASSLGAGLPDTQYF
-	TRBV4-3	-	TRBJ1-3	TGCGCCAGCAGCCCAGAGGTCGCCACATTTTTTGGAAACACCATATATTTT	CASSPEVATFFGNTIYF
-	TRBV29-1	-	TRBJ2-3	TGCAGCGCCAGCGAGGATACGCAGTATTTT	CSASEDTQYF